Following are 18 T cell receptor beta chains from one sample sequenced in a study of long-term antiretroviral therapy in people with HIV. immunoSEQ v3.0 was run at survey level. Sequencing was performed with immunoSEQ multiplex PCR; in TCRdb, only in-frame clones are kept and a portion is missing. The sample lists 6,000 to 8,500 clones, about two thirds occurring once. Material: unsorted PBMCs, obtained 0.1 years before starting antiretroviral therapy. The receptor set was obtained from a man aged 18 to 29 with HIV.

The rearrangement links TRBV11-2 to TRBJ2-7; 7 nucleotides align to TRBD1. CDR3 length: 15 amino acids. CDR1 and CDR2 from the germline V gene are SGHAT and FQNNGV. The V segment lost 1 base and the J segment 7 bases; nucleotides outside the gene matches: 10. CDR3: CASSLAGTVAMEQYF. CDR3 in DNA: TGTGCCAGCAGCTTAGCTGGGACAGTTGCAATGGAGCAGTACTTC.

J is TRBJ2-1 and V is TRBV25-1; 9 bases map to TRBD2. J was trimmed by 8 bases and V by 1 base; bases with no gene match: 6. The CDR3 is made up of 15 amino acids. In germline, CDR1 is MGHDK, CDR2 SYGVNS. The CDR3 nucleotides are TGTGCCAGCAGTGAATTTGGCGGGGGGGTCGATGAGCAGTTCTTC. Translation: CASSEFGGGVDEQFF.

CDR3 coding DNA: TGTGCCAGCAGCTTAGAGGGTCAGTCCACAGATACGCAGTATTTT. This translates into CASSLEGQSTDTQYF. This chain uses TRBV7-8 with TRBJ2-3; D remains unclear. The CDR3 sequence is 15 residues long. V was trimmed by 1 base and J by 2 bases, leaving 10 bases between them. Germline loops: CDR1 SGHVS, CDR2 FQNEAQ.

The rearrangement links TRBV6-5 to TRBJ2-2; D tentatively fits TRBD1 or TRBD2 (5 bases each). CDR3 length equals 16 residues. In germline, CDR1 is MNHEY, CDR2 SVGAGI. Trimming shortened V by 0 bases and J by 4 bases, and 12 bases separated the two germline ends. CDR3 protein: CASSYSRGPSTGELFF. CDR3 DNA sequence: TGTGCCAGCAGTTACTCGAGGGGCCCGAGCACCGGGGAGCTGTTTTTT.

The gene calls are TRBV19 and TRBJ2-7; 10 bases line up with TRBD1. The CDR3 runs to 14 residues. V gave up 6 bases and J gave up 3 bases; unmatched junction bases: 5. The germline gives CDR1 LNHDA, CDR2 SQIVND (reference sequence). The CDR3 bases are TGTGCCAGTAGCCCCGGGACAGGGGTCTACGAGCAGTACTTC. This gives the protein CASSPGTGVYEQYF.

As regards this clone: Other DNA sequences in the sample encode the same CDR3. V and J are TRBV9 and TRBJ2-5; no definite D call. Trimming removed 0 bases at V and 4 bases at J, with 13 bases between. The CDR3 loop spans 15 amino acids. The germline V gene has CDR1 SGDLS and CDR2 YYNGEE. The CDR3 sequence is CASSVVGRSGETQYF. The CDR3 DNA reads as TGTGCCAGCAGCGTAGTGGGCCGTTCAGGAGAGACCCAGTACTTC.

The chain is built from TRBV7-2 and TRBJ2-1; perhaps TRBD2 as D (7 bases). Trimming pared 5 bases from V and 2 bases from J, leaving 13 bases between. This CDR3 is 15 amino acids long. CDR1 and CDR2 (germline): SGHTA, FQGNSA. The CDR3 DNA sequence: TGTGCCAGCAGCCCCCTAGGGGGGGCCTACAATGAGCAGTTCTTC. It is translated as CASSPLGGAYNEQFF.

The chain has TRBV9 and TRBJ1-3; D is unclear. CDR1 and CDR2 (germline): SGDLS, YYNGEE. Trimming shortened V by 0 bases and J by 2 bases, and 6 bases separated the two germline ends. This CDR3 spans 14 amino acids. CDR3 DNA: TGTGCCAGCAGCGTAGCCCTTGCTGGAAACACCATATATTTT. Protein sequence: CASSVALAGNTIYF.

V and J are TRBV5-1 and TRBJ2-5, with 7 bases aligning to TRBD1. CDR1 is SGHRS and CDR2 is YFSETQ in the germline V gene. The CDR3 is made up of 18 amino acids. J lost 2 bases, V lost 5 bases, and 18 bases had no gene match. CDR3 region: CASRPNPGQRELQETQYF. CDR3 coding DNA: TGCGCCAGCAGACCCAACCCGGGACAGCGAGAACTACAAGAGACCCAGTACTTC. Filled out from reference TRBV5-1 and TRBJ2-5, the complete variable domain reads KAGVTQTPRYLIKTRGQQVTLSCSPISGHRSVSWYQQTPGQGLQFLFEYFSETQRNKGNFPGRFSGRQFSNSRSEMNVSTLELGDSALYLCASRPNPGQRELQETQYFGPGTRLLVL.

V usage is TRBV6-1 and J usage is TRBJ1-5; possible D gene TRBD1, 5 bases. Trimming took 6 bases from V and 7 from J, leaving 10 bases between them. The CDR3 spans 12 residues. Germline V gene lookup returns CDR1 MNHNS and CDR2 SASEGT. CDR3 sequence reads: CASRHGQQPQHF. The CDR3 nucleotides read TGTGCCAGCAGACACGGACAACAGCCCCAGCATTTT.

The chain joins TRBV5-1 to TRBJ2-5, with TRBD1 matching 8 bases. CDR3 length: 15 residues. The V gene end was trimmed by 4 bases and the J gene end by 4 bases; junction bases not matched to a gene: 9. In germline, CDR1 is SGHRS, CDR2 YFSETQ. In DNA form, the CDR3 reads TGCGCCAGCAGCAGCCCGGACAGGGAAGGAGAGACCCAGTACTTC. Residues: CASSSPDREGETQYF.

The genes are TRBV27 and TRBJ1-1, with no clear D. Germline CDR1 is MNHEY and CDR2 is SMNVEV (reference sequence). Trimming shortened V by 2 bases and J by 1 base, and 8 bases separated the two germline ends. The CDR3 spans 14 residues. The CDR3 DNA is TGTGCCAGCAGTTTAAGTGGGGAGAACACTGAAGCTTTCTTT. Translated, it gives CASSLSGENTEAFF.

The V and J genes are TRBV5-4 and TRBJ1-2; 8 nucleotides align to TRBD1. After removal of 4 bases from V and 8 bases from J, the junction contained 19 bases not matched to a gene. CDR1 and CDR2 from the germline V gene are SGHNT and YYREEE (reference sequence). This CDR3 is 17 amino acids long. Written as DNA, the CDR3 is TGTGCCAGCAGCCTGGATTTCAGTCCCGGGACAGGATACGGCTACACCTTC. It yields the protein CASSLDFSPGTGYGYTF.

By share, this clone ranks as medium-sized. The chain has TRBV6-5 and TRBJ1-5, with D possibly being TRBD1 (5 bases). Deletions cut 6 bases from V and 2 bases from J, with 14 bases between. The CDR3 has 15 residues. Germline V gene lookup returns CDR1 MNHEY and CDR2 SVGAGI. The CDR3 region has the DNA TGTGCCAGCAGAGCTGGGGGGTTCGGCAATCAGCCCCAGCATTTT. Its protein product is CASRAGGFGNQPQHF.

The J gene is TRBJ1-1, the V gene TRBV7-3; no definite D call. CDR3 length: 16 residues. The V and J ends lost 1 base and 4 bases respectively, with 16 bases between them. From germline, CDR1 is SGHTA and CDR2 FQGTGA. This CDR3 is CASSLKSGGVSTEAFF. CDR3 nucleotides: TGTGCCAGCAGCTTAAAGTCAGGCGGGGTCAGCACTGAAGCTTTCTTT.

The CDR3 DNA reads as TGTGCCATCAATCCTCGGGGGATTGAGGCAGATACGCAGTATTTT. Translating gives CAINPRGIEADTQYF. The chain joins TRBV10-3 to TRBJ2-3; a possible D gene is TRBD2 (6 bases). The CDR3 spans 15 residues. Between the trimmed V and J ends, which lost 7 bases and 4 bases, there was a span of 18 bases. CDR1 and CDR2 from the germline V gene are ENHRY and SYGVKD.

The chain carries TRBV9 and TRBJ2-3; 13 nucleotides align to TRBD2. Germline V lookup: CDR1 SGDLS, CDR2 YYNGEE. The CDR3 contains 16 residues. J lost 5 bases, V lost 3 bases, and 6 bases had no gene match. CDR3 sequence: CASSALAGGVGDTQYF. In nucleotides, the CDR3 is TGTGCCAGCAGCGCACTAGCGGGGGGGGTTGGAGATACGCAGTATTTT.

The chain links TRBV10-2 to TRBJ1-5; possible D gene TRBD1, 6 bases. The CDR3 extends over 15 amino acids. The V gene lost 6 bases and the J gene lost 4 bases, with 16 bases spanning the gap. Germline CDR1 is WSHSY and CDR2 is SAAADI. CDR3 in amino acids: CASRAGVGRNQPQHF. CDR3 bases: TGCGCCAGCAGAGCAGGGGTCGGGAGGAATCAGCCCCAGCATTTT.